This T cell receptor beta chain appears in the sequencing data of a study of T cells expressing NK-cell markers. Study context: With respect to HCMV, most of the eight sequenced donors were seropositive, and one was seronegative.

In generating TCR beta cDNA, 5'RACE template switching with UMIs was used. TCRdb re-called the 5' RACE reads and shows each CDR3 protein once, DNA omitted. This sample's table has over 150,000 distinct CDR3 sequences. The CDR3 spans 17 residues. CDR1 is SGHRS and CDR2 is YFSETQ in the germline V gene. The chain is built from TRBV5-1 and TRBJ2-1; as DNA is missing, the TRBD2 call by TCRdb cannot be tested. Sequenced input: blood T cells: a sorted CD56 or NKG2C T cell subset, CD4+ or CD8+ T cells, or bulk PBMC T cells (not recorded which). The source of this sequence is a woman aged 45-59 years in good health. This CDR3 is CASSQGTSGFNYNEQFF.